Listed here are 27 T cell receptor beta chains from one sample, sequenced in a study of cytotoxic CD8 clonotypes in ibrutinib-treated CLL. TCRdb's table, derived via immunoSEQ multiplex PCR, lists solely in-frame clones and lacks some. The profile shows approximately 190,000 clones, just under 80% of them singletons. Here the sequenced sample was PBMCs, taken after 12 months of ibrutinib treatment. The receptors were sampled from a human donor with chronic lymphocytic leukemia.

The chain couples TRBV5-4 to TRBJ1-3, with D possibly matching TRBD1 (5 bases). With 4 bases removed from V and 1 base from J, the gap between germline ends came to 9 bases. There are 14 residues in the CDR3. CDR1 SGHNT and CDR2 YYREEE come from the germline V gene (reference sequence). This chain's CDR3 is CASSPGPSGNTIYF. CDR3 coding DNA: TGTGCCAGCAGCCCGGGACCATCTGGAAACACCATATATTTT.

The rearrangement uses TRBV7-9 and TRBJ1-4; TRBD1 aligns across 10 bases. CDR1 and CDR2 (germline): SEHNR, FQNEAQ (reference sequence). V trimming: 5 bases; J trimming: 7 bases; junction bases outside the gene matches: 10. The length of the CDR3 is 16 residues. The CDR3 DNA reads TGTGCCAGCAGCACACCTCCGGGACAGGGGATTGAAAAACTGTTTTTT. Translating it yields CASSTPPGQGIEKLFF.

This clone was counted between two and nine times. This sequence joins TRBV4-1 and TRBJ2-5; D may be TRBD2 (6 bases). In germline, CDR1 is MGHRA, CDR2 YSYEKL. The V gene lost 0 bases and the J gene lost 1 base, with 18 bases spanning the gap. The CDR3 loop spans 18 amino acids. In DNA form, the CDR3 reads TGCGCCAGCAGCCAAGAACATGTGGGGATGGGAGGCCAAGAGACCCAGTACTTC. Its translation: CASSQEHVGMGGQETQYF.

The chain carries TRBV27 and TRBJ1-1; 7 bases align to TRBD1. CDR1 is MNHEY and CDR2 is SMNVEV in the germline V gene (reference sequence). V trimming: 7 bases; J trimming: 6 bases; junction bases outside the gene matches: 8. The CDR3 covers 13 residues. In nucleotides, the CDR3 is TGTGCCAGCACCAGGGGGAAGGACTCTGAAGCTTTCTTT. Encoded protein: CASTRGKDSEAFF.

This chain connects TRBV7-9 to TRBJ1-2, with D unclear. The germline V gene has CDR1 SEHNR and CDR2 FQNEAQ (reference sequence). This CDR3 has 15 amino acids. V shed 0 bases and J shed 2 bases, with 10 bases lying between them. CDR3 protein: CASSLALAENYGYTF. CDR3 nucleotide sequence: TGTGCCAGCAGCTTAGCCTTGGCAGAGAACTATGGCTACACCTTC.

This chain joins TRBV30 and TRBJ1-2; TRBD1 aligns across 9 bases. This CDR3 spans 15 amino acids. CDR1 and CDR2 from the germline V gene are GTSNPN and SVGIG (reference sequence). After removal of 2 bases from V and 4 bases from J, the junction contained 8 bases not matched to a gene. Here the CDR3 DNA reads TGTGCCTGGAGTACGGGCGGGGGACAGGGCTATGGCTACACCTTC. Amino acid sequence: CAWSTGGGQGYGYTF.

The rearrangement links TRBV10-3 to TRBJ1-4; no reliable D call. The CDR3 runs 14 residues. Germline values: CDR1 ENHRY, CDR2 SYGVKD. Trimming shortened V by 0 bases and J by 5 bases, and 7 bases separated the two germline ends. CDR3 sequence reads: CAISESLENEKLFF. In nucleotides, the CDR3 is TGTGCCATCAGTGAGTCTCTGGAGAATGAAAAACTGTTTTTT.

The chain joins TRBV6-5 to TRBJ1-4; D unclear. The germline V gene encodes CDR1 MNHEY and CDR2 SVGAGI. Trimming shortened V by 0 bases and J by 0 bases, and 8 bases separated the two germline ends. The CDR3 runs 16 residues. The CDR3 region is CASSYSPDPTNEKLFF. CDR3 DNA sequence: TGTGCCAGCAGTTACTCCCCCGATCCAACTAATGAAAAACTGTTTTTT.

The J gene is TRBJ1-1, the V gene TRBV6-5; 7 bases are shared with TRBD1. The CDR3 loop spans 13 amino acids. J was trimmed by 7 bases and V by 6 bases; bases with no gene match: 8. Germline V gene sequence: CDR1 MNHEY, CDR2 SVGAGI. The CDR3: CASRRQGEVEAFF. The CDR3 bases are TGTGCCAGCAGGCGACAGGGAGAGGTTGAAGCTTTCTTT.

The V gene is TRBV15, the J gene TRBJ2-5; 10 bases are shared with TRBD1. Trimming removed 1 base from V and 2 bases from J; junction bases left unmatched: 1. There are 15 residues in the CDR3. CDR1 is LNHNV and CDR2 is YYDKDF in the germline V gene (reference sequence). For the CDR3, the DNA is TGTGCCACCAGCAGAGGGGGACAGGGGCAAGAGACCCAGTACTTC. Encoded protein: CATSRGGQGQETQYF.

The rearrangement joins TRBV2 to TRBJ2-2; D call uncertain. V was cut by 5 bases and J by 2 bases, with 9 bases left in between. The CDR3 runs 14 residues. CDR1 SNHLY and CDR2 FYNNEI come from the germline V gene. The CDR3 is CASSNQENTGELFF. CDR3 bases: TGTGCCAGCAGTAACCAGGAAAACACCGGGGAGCTGTTTTTT. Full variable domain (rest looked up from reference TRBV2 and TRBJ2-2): EPEVTQTPSHQVTQMGQEVILRCVPISNHLYFYWYRQILGQKVEFLVSFYNNEISEKSEIFDDQFSVERPDGSNFTLKIRSTKLEDSAMYFCASSNQENTGELFFGEGSRLTVL.

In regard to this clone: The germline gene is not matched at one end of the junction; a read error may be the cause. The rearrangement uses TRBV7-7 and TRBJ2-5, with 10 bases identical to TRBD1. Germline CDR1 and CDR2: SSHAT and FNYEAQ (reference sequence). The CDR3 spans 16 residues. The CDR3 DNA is TGTGCTAGCAGCTTCGGGACAGGGGCCGTGGGAAAGACCCAGTACTTC. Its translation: CASSFGTGAVGKTQYF.

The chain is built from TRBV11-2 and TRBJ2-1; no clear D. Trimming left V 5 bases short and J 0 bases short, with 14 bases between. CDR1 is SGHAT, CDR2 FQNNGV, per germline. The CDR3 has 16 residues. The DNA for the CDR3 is TGTGCCAGCAGCCGTTCGACTGGTAGCTCCTACAATGAGCAGTTCTTC. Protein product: CASSRSTGSSYNEQFF.

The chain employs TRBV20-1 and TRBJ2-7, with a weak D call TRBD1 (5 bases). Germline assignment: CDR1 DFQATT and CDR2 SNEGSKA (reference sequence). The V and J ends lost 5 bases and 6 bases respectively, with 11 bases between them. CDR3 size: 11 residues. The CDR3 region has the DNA TGCAGTGCTCCCAGGGTAAGCGAGCAGTACTTC. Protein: CSAPRVSEQYF.

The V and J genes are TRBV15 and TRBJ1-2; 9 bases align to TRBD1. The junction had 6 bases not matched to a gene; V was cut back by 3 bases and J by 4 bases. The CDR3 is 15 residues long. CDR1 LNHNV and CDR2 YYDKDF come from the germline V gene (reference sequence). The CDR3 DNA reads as TGTGCCACCAGCAGCGGACAGGGGCGAGGCTATGGCTACACCTTC. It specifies CATSSGQGRGYGYTF.

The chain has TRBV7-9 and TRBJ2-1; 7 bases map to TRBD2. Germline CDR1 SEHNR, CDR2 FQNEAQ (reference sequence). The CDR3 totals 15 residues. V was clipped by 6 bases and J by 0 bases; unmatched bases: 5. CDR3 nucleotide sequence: TGTGCCAGCAGACCGCGGGGGAGCTCCTACAATGAGCAGTTCTTC. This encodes CASRPRGSSYNEQFF.

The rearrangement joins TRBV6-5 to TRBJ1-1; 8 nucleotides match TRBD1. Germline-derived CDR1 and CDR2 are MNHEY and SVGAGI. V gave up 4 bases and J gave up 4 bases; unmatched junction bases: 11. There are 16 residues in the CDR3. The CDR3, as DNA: TGTGCCAGCAGTTTTCGACAGGGGTCTGGGAGCACTGAAGCTTTCTTT. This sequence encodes CASSFRQGSGSTEAFF.

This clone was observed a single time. CDR3 nucleotides: TGTGCCAGCAGTAGGGGTACTGGGGCCAACGTCCTGACTTTC. Amino acids: CASSRGTGANVLTF. The chain combines TRBV25-1 with TRBJ2-6; TRBD1 might be the D (5 bases). The V gene's germline CDR1 is MGHDK and CDR2 SYGVNS. V lost 5 bases and J lost 2, with 7 bases in between. This CDR3 is 14 amino acids long.

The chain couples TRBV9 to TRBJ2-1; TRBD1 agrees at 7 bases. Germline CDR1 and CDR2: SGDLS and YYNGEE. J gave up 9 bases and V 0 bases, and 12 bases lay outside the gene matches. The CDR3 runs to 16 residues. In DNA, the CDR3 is TGTGCCAGCAGCGTAGCCCCGGGGACAGCGACGGGTGAGCAGTTCTTC. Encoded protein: CASSVAPGTATGEQFF. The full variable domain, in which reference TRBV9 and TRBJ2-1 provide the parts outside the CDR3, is DSGVTQTPKHLITATGQRVTLRCSPRSGDLSVYWYQQSLDQGLQFLIQYYNGEERAKGNILERFSAQQFPDLHSELNLSSLELGDSALYFCASSVAPGTATGEQFFGPGTRLTVL.

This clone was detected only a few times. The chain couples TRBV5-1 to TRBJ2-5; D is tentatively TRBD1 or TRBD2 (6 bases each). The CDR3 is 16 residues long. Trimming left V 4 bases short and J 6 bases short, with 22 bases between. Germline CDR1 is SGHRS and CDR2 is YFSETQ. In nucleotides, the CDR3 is TGCGCCAGCAGCCCAATTGGGGGGCGCGCAATGCAGACCCAGTACTTC. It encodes CASSPIGGRAMQTQYF.

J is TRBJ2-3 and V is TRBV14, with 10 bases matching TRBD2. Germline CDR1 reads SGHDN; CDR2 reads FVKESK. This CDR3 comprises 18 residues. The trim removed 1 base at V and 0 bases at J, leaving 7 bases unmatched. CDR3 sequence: CASSQGLTSGPSTDTQYF. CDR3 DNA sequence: TGTGCCAGCAGCCAAGGACTGACTAGCGGGCCTAGCACAGATACGCAGTATTTT.

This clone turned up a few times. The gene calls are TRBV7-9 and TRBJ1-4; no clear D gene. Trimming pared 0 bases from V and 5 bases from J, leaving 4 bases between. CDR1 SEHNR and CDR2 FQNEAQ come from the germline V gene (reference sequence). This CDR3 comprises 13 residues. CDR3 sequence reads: CASSLAGNEKLFF. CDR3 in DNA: TGTGCCAGCAGCTTAGCAGGGAATGAAAAACTGTTTTTT. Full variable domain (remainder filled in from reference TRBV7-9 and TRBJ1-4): DTGVSQNPRHKITKRGQNVTFRCDPISEHNRLYWYRQTLGQGPEFLTYFQNEAQLEKSRLLSDRFSAERPKGSFSTLEIQRTEQGDSAMYLCASSLAGNEKLFFGSGTQLSVL.

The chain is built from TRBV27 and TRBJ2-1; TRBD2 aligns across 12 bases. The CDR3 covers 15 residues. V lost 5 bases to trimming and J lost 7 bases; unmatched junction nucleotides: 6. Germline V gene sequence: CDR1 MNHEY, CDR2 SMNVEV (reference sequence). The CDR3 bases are TGTGCCAGCAGTCTAGCGGGGGGGCCAAGGAATGAGCAGTTCTTC. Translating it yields CASSLAGGPRNEQFF.

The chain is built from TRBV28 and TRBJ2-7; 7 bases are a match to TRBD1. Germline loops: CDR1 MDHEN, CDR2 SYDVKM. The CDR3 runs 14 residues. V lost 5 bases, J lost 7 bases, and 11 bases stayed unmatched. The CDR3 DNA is TGTGCCAGCAGTGGGGACAGTGGACAGCGGGAGCAGTACTTC. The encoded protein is CASSGDSGQREQYF.

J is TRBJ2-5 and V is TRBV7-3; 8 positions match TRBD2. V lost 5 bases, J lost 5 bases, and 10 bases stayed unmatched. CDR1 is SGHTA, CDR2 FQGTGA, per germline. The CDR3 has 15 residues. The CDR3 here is CASSATGRGMETQYF. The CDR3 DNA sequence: TGTGCCAGCAGCGCTACCGGGAGGGGGATGGAGACCCAGTACTTC.

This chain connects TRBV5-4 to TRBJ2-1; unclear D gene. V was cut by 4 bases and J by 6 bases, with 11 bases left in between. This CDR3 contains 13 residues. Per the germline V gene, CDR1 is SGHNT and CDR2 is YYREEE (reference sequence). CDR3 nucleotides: TGTGCCAGCAGCCCTCCGGGTCTCAATGAGCAGTTCTTC. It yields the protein CASSPPGLNEQFF.

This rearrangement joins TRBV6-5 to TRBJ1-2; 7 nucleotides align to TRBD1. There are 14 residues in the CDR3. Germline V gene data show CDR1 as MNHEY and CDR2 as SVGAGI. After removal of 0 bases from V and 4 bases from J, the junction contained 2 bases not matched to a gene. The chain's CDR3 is CASSYSQGSYGYTF. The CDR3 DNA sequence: TGTGCCAGCAGTTACTCACAGGGGAGCTATGGCTACACCTTC.